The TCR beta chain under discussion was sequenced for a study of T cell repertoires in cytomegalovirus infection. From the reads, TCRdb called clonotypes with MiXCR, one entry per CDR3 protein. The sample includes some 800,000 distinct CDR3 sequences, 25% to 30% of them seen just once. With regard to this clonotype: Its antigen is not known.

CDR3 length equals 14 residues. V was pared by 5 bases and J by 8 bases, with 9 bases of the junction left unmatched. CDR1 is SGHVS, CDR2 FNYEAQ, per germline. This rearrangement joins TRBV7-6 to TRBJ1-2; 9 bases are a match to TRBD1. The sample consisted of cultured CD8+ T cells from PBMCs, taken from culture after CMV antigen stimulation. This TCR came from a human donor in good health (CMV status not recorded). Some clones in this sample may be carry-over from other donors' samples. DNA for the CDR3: TGTGCCAGCAGCACGGGACAGGGTATACGGGGCTACACCTTC. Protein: CASSTGQGIRGYTF.